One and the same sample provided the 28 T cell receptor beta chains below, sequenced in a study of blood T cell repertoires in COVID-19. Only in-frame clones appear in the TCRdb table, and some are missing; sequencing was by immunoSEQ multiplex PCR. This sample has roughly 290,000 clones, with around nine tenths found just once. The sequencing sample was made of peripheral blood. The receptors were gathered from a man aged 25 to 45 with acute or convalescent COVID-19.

CDR3 DNA: TGTGCCAGCATTAAAACAGGGTCTCAAGAGACCCAGTACTTC. Amino acids: CASIKTGSQETQYF. The gene calls are TRBV7-9 and TRBJ2-5, with D possibly matching TRBD1 (6 bases). Trimming pared 7 bases from V and 2 bases from J, leaving 14 bases between. In germline, CDR1 is SEHNR, CDR2 FQNEAQ (reference sequence). The CDR3 has 14 amino acids. Full variable domain (outside the CDR3, taken from reference TRBV7-9 and TRBJ2-5): DTGVSQNPRHKITKRGQNVTFRCDPISEHNRLYWYRQTLGQGPEFLTYFQNEAQLEKSRLLSDRFSAERPKGSFSTLEIQRTEQGDSAMYLCASIKTGSQETQYFGPGTRLLVL.

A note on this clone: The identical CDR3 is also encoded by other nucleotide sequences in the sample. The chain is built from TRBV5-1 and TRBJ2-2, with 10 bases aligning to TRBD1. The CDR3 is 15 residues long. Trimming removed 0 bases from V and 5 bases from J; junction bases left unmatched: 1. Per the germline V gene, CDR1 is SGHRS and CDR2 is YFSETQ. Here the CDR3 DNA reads TGCGCCAGCAGCTTGGGACAGGGGGCTACCGGGGAGCTGTTTTTT. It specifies CASSLGQGATGELFF.

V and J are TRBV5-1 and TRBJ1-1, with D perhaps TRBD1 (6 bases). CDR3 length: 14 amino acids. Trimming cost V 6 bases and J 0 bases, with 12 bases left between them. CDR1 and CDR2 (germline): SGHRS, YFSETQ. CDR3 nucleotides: TGCGCCAGCAAAATCACAGGGATGAACACTGAAGCTTTCTTT. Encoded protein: CASKITGMNTEAFF.

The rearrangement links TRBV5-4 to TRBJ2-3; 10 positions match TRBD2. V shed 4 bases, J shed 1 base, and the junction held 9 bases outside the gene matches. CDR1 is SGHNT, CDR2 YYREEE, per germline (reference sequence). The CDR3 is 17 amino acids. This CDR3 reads CASSRGGAGGRTDTQYF. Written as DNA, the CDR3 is TGTGCCAGCAGCCGAGGAGGAGCGGGAGGGCGCACAGATACGCAGTATTTT.

CDR3 nucleotide sequence: TGTGCCAGCAGCCGATTAGGAGGGTCCAATCAGCCCCAGCATTTT. It is translated as CASSRLGGSNQPQHF. The V call is TRBV7-8, the J call TRBJ1-5; D is unresolved. CDR3 size: 15 residues. Germline CDR1 SGHVS, CDR2 FQNEAQ. V lost 5 bases to trimming and J lost 3 bases, with 14 bases between them.

CDR3 DNA sequence: TGTGCCAGCAGCATGTCAGGGGGCGGTCAGCCCCAGCATTTT. This encodes CASSMSGGGQPQHF. The chain couples TRBV7-2 to TRBJ1-5; 8 nucleotides agree with TRBD1. V lost 5 bases to trimming and J lost 6 bases; unmatched junction nucleotides: 6. From germline, CDR1 is SGHTA and CDR2 FQGNSA. This CDR3 is built from 14 residues.

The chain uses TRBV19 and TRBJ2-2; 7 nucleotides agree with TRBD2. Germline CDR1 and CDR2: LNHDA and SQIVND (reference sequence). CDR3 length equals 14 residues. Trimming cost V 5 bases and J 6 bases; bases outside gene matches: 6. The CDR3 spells CASSFIGRAGELFF. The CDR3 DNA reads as TGTGCCAGTAGTTTCATAGGGAGGGCCGGGGAGCTGTTTTTT.

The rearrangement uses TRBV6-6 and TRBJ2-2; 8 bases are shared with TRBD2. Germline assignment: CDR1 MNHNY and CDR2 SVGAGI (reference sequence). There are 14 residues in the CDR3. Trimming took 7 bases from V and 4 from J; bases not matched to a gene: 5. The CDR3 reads CASISGGGTGELFF. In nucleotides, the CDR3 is TGTGCCAGCATTTCGGGGGGGGGCACCGGGGAGCTGTTTTTT.

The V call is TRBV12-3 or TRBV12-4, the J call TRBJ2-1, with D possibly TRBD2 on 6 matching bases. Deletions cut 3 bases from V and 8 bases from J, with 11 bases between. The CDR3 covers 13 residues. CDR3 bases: TGTGCCAGCAGTTTCGCGGGGCTTTATGAGCAGTTCTTC. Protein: CASSFAGLYEQFF.

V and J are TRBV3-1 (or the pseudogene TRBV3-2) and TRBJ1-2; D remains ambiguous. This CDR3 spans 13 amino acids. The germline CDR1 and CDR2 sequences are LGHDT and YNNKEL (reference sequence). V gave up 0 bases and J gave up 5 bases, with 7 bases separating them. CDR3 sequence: CASSQDSIYGYTF. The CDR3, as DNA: TGTGCCAGCAGCCAAGATTCCATTTATGGCTACACCTTC.

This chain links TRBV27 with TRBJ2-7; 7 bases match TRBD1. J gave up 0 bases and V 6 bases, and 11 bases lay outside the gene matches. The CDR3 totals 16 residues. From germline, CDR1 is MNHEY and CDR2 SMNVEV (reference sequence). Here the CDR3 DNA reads TGTGCCAGCAGGAATCTCGGGGACAGCTCCTCCTACGAGCAGTACTTC. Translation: CASRNLGDSSSYEQYF.

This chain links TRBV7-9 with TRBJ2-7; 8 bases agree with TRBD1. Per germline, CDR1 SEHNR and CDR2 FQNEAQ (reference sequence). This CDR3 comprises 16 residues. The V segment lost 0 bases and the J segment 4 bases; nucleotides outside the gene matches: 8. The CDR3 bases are TGTGCCAGCAGCTTAGCTTTGACAGGGGTTACGTACGAGCAGTACTTC. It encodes CASSLALTGVTYEQYF.

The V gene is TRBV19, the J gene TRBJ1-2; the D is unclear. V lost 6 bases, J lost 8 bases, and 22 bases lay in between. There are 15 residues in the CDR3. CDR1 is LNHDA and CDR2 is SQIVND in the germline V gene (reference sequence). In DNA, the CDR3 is TGTGCCAGTAGAAACCATCGGCGGGGAGTTGGGGGCTACACCTTC. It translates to CASRNHRRGVGGYTF.

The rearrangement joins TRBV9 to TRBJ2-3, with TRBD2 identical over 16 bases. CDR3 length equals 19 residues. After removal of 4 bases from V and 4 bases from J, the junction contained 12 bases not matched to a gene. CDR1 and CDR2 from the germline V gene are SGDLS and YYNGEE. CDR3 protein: CASSPKGGLAGGPADTQYF. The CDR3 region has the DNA TGTGCCAGCAGCCCCAAGGGGGGACTAGCGGGAGGGCCGGCAGATACGCAGTATTTT. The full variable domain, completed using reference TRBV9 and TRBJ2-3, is DSGVTQTPKHLITATGQRVTLRCSPRSGDLSVYWYQQSLDQGLQFLIQYYNGEERAKGNILERFSAQQFPDLHSELNLSSLELGDSALYFCASSPKGGLAGGPADTQYFGPGTRLTVL.

CDR3 in amino acids: CAWSVLGLVSYGYTF. The CDR3 region has the DNA TGTGCCTGGAGTGTACTTGGACTAGTTAGCTATGGCTACACCTTC. The J gene is TRBJ1-2, the V gene TRBV30, with D unresolved. Between the trimmed V and J ends, which lost 0 bases and 4 bases, there was a span of 15 bases. This CDR3 spans 15 amino acids. Per germline, CDR1 GTSNPN and CDR2 SVGIG (reference sequence).

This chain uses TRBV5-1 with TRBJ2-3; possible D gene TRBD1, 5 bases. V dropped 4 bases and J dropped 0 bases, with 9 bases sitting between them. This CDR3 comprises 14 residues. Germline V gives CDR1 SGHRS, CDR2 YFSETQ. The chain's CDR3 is CASSHDRSTDTQYF. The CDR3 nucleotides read TGCGCCAGCAGCCACGACAGAAGCACAGATACGCAGTATTTT.

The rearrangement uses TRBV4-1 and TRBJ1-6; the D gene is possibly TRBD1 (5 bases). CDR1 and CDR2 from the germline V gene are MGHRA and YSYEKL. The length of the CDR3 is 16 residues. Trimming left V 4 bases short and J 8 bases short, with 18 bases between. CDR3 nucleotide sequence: TGCGCCAGCAGCCCAATGGGTATGGGGGGTCATTCACCCCTCCACTTT. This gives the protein CASSPMGMGGHSPLHF.

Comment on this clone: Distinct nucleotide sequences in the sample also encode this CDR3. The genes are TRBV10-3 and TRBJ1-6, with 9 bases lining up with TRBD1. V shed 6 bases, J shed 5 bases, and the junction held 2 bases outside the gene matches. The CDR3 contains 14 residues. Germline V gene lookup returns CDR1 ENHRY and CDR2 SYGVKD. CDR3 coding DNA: TGTGCCATCAGCCGGGACAGGGATAATTCACCCCTCCACTTT. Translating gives CAISRDRDNSPLHF.

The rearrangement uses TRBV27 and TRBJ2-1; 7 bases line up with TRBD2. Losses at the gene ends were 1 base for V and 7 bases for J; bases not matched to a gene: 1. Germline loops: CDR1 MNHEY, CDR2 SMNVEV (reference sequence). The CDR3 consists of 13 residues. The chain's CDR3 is CASSLYSGNEQFF. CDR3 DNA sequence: TGTGCCAGCAGTTTATATAGCGGGAATGAGCAGTTCTTC.

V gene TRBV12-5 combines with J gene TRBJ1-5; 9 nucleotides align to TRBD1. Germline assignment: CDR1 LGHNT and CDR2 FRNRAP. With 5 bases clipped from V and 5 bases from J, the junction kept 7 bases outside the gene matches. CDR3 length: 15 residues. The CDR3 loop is CASGTGTGIYQPQHF. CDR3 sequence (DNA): TGTGCTAGTGGTACCGGGACAGGGATCTATCAGCCCCAGCATTTT.

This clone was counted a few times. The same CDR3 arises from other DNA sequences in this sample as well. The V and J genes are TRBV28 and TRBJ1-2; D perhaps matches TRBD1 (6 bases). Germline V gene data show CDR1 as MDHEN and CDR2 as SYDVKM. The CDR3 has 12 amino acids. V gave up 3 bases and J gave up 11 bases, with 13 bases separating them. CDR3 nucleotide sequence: TGTGCCAGCAGTTTGTTGGGGCAGGGGTACACCTTC. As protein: CASSLLGQGYTF.

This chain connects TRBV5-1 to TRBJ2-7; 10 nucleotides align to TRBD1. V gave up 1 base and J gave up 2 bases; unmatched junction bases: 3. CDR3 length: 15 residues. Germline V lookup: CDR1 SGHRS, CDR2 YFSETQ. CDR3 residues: CASSLTGQGAYEQYF. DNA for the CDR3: TGCGCCAGCAGCTTGACCGGACAGGGGGCCTACGAGCAGTACTTC.

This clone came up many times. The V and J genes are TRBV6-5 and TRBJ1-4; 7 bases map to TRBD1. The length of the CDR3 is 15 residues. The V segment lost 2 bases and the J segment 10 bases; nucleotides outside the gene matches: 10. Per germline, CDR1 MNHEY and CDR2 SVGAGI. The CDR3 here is CASSYTRQGRGKLFF. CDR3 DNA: TGTGCCAGCAGTTACACCCGACAGGGAAGGGGAAAACTGTTTTTT.

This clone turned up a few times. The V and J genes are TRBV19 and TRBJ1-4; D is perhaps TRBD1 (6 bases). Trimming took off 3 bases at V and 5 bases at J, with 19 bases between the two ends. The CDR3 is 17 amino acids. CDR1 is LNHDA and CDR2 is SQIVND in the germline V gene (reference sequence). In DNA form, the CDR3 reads TGTGCCAGTAGTATGTTCGCCCTAGGAAGGGGGAATGAAAAACTGTTTTTT. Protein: CASSMFALGRGNEKLFF.

The CDR3 reads CASRFNRDRATDTQYF. Here the CDR3 DNA reads TGTGCCAGCAGATTCAACCGGGACAGGGCAACAGATACGCAGTATTTT. The chain uses TRBV11-2 and TRBJ2-3; TRBD1 matches at 9 bases. This CDR3 contains 16 residues. From germline, CDR1 is SGHAT and CDR2 FQNNGV. V lost 6 bases to trimming and J lost 3 bases; unmatched junction nucleotides: 10.

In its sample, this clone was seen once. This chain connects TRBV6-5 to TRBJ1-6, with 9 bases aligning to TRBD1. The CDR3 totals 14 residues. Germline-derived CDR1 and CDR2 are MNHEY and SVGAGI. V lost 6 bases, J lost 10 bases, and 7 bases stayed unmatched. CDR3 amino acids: CASRGTGTNSPLHF. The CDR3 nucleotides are TGTGCCAGCAGGGGGACAGGGACCAACTCACCCCTCCACTTT.

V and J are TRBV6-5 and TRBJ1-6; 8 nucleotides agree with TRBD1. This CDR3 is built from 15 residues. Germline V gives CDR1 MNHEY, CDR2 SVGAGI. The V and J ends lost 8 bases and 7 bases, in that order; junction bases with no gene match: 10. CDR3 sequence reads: CASGPRGQFNSPLHF. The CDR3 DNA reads TGTGCCAGCGGACCCAGGGGGCAGTTCAATTCACCCCTCCACTTT.

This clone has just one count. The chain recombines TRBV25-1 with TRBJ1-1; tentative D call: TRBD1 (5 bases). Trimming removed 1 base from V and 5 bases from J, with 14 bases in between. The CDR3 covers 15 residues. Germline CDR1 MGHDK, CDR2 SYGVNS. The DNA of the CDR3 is TGTGCCAGCAGTGAATTCGCGGGGCTAGGGACTGAAGCTTTCTTT. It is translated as CASSEFAGLGTEAFF. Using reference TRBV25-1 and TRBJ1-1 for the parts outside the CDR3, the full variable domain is EADIYQTPRYLVIGTGKKITLECSQTMGHDKMYWYQQDPGMELHLIHYSYGVNSTEKGDLSSESTVSRIRTEHFPLTLESARPSHTSQYLCASSEFAGLGTEAFFGQGTRLTVV.